Sequencing of this T cell receptor (beta chain) was carried out in a study of CD8 T cells in ankylosing spondylitis. With molecular barcodes, quantitative 5'-RACE was used to make the TCR beta libraries. Each CDR3 protein gets one entry after TCRdb re-called the 5' RACE reads with MiXCR. The table lists 750,000 to 850,000 distinct CDR3 sequences, 12% of them singletons, with just over 0.5% in the top ten. In the case of this clonotype: What it binds is unknown.

The V end lost 4 bases, the J end lost 7 bases, and 11 bases lay between the germline ends. The CDR3 runs 11 residues. Germline lookup yields CDR1 DFQATT and CDR2 SNEGSKA (reference sequence). Whole-study findings and limits: For ankylosing spondylitis blood, a TCR beta motif of about eight highly homologous variants appeared characteristic.

The chain combines TRBV20-1 with TRBJ2-7, with D unresolved. Sequencing used blood, either unsorted or a sorted T cell fraction (not recorded which). The sequence came from a male donor with ankylosing spondylitis. CDR3 sequence: CSAMSGREQYF. CDR3 DNA: TGCAGTGCTATGTCAGGTCGGGAGCAGTACTTC.